This is a list of T cell receptor beta chains from one sample in a study of blood T cell repertoires in COVID-19. Measured with immunoSEQ multiplex PCR; TCRdb has only the in-frame clones, and not every one. The table has roughly 340,000 clones, roughly 90% seen once. The sample taken for sequencing was peripheral blood. The receptor set was obtained from a woman in her 70s with COVID-19, enrolled during active disease. Each CDR3 is given with its conserved first and last residue. A D gene is named only where the DNA matches it firmly. Rows may omit the clone size; those that give it use once, few, many or a size class.

d_call	v_call	clone_size	j_call	cdr3_nt	cdr3_aa
NA	TRBV27	NA	TRBJ1-6	TGTGCCAGCAGTTTTAGACTGAGGAGCTCCTATAATTCACCCCTCCACTTT	CASSFRLRSSYNSPLHF
TRBD1	TRBV24-1	NA	TRBJ2-5	TGTGCCACCAGTGTCGGGACAGGGAAAGAAGCCCAGTACTTC	CATSVGTGKEAQYF
NA	TRBV24-1	NA	TRBJ2-5	TGTGCCACCAGTGATGCAGGGATAGAGACCCAGTACTTC	CATSDAGIETQYF
NA	TRBV7-8	NA	TRBJ2-1	TGTGCCAGCAGCCCCCTCCCGGGGAGCTCCTACAATGAGCAGTTCTTC	CASSPLPGSSYNEQFF
TRBD1	TRBV4-2	NA	TRBJ1-2	TGTGCCAGCAGCTCACAGGGGAACGGCTATGGCTACACCTTC	CASSSQGNGYGYTF
TRBD2	TRBV27	NA	TRBJ2-1	TGTGCCAGCAGTAAGGCGGGGGCCTACAATGAGCAGTTCTTC	CASSKAGAYNEQFF
NA	TRBV7-2	NA	TRBJ1-6	TGTGCCAGCAGCTTAGCGTTAAATTCACCCCTCCACTTT	CASSLALNSPLHF
NA	TRBV18	NA	TRBJ2-5	TGTGCCAGCTCACCGGGGCTAGTCCAAGAGACCCAGTACTTC	CASSPGLVQETQYF
TRBD1	TRBV7-6	NA	TRBJ2-7	TGTGCCAGCAGCCGGACAGGCTCCTACGAGCAGTACTTC	CASSRTGSYEQYF
TRBD2	TRBV11-2	NA	TRBJ2-3	TGTGCCAGCAGCCTGATTAGCGGGGGGCCTCCTGGTACGCAGTATTTT	CASSLISGGPPGTQYF
NA	TRBV29-1	NA	TRBJ2-3	TGCAGCGTTGTAAAGCTAGCTCTCACAGATACGCAGTATTTT	CSVVKLALTDTQYF
NA	TRBV12-5	NA	TRBJ1-5	TGTGCTAGTGGTTTGGTACGGGGGATTCCGGAGCCCCAGCATTTT	CASGLVRGIPEPQHF
TRBD2	TRBV6-2/TRBV6-3	NA	TRBJ2-7	TGTGCCAGCAGCCAACGTTCGGGGGGCTCCTACGAGCAGTACTTC	CASSQRSGGSYEQYF
NA	TRBV7-9	NA	TRBJ2-5	TGTGCCAGCAGCTCCCGGGGGAGCCAAGAGACCCAGTACTTC	CASSSRGSQETQYF
NA	TRBV30	NA	TRBJ1-3	TGTGCCCTGGAGGCGAGCTCTGGAAACACCATATATTTT	CALEASSGNTIYF
NA	TRBV10-1	NA	TRBJ2-5	TGCGCCAGCAGCCTCCCGTACCAAGAGACCCAGTACTTC	CASSLPYQETQYF
NA	TRBV12-3/TRBV12-4	NA	TRBJ1-2	TGTGCCAGCAGCCGGGACACCCTGGGGGGCTACACCTTC	CASSRDTLGGYTF
TRBD1	TRBV9	NA	TRBJ2-3	TGTGCCAGCAGCTTTGGACAGGGAAGCACAGATACGCAGTATTTT	CASSFGQGSTDTQYF
NA	TRBV10-3	NA	TRBJ2-6	TGTGCCATCAGTGCCCCAGGGACTGGGGCCAACGTCCTGACTTTC	CAISAPGTGANVLTF
NA	TRBV28	NA	TRBJ1-1	TGTGCCAGCAGTTTATCAGGGGTCGGTGAAGCTTTCTTT	CASSLSGVGEAFF
TRBD1	TRBV6-5	NA	TRBJ1-2	TGTGCCAGCAACTGGATGGGACAGGGAACTGTCACCTTC	CASNWMGQGTVTF
NA	TRBV24-1	NA	TRBJ2-1	TGTGCCACCAGTGATTGGACAGAGCAGTTCTTC	CATSDWTEQFF
NA	TRBV5-6	NA	TRBJ2-7	TGTGCCAGCAGCTTGGTTCCTAGTTCCTACGAGCAGTACTTC	CASSLVPSSYEQYF
NA	TRBV5-1	NA	TRBJ2-5	TGCGCCAGCAGGACTGACAGTCAAGAGACCCAGTACTTC	CASRTDSQETQYF
TRBD1	TRBV10-3	NA	TRBJ1-1	TGTGCCATCAGTGAGTTAAACAGGGGCGCTGAAGCTTTCTTT	CAISELNRGAEAFF
TRBD1	TRBV18	NA	TRBJ2-5	TGTGCCAGCTCACCGAACTCGGGACAGGAAGAGACCCAGTACTTC	CASSPNSGQEETQYF
TRBD1	TRBV7-3	NA	TRBJ1-3	TGTGCCAGCAGCCCGGTTGGGACAGCCTCTGGAAACACCATATATTTT	CASSPVGTASGNTIYF
NA	TRBV7-2	NA	TRBJ1-5	TGTGCCAGCAGCCAGTTTTCCGGAGCCCAGCATTTT	CASSQFSGAQHF
NA	TRBV19	NA	TRBJ2-2	TGTGCCAGTAGTATATCAAGCGTAAACACCGGGGAGCTGTTTTTT	CASSISSVNTGELFF
TRBD1	TRBV4-3	NA	TRBJ1-2	TGCGCCAGCAGCCAAGATTGGGACAGGCACGATACTGGCTACACCTTC	CASSQDWDRHDTGYTF
TRBD1	TRBV28	NA	TRBJ1-5	TGTGCCAGCAGTTCAACAGGGGGCGTTAATCAGCCCCAGCATTTT	CASSSTGGVNQPQHF
TRBD1	TRBV9	NA	TRBJ2-7	TGTGCCAGCAGCGTCCAAGAGGGGGCACCCTACGAGCAGTACTTC	CASSVQEGAPYEQYF
NA	TRBV2	NA	TRBJ1-6	TGTGCCAGCAGTGAAGGGCAGGGGCTGAGGAATTCACCCCTCCACTTT	CASSEGQGLRNSPLHF
TRBD1	TRBV19	NA	TRBJ1-6	TGTGCCAGTAGTTCGACAGGGGGCAGGTCACCCCTCCACTTT	CASSSTGGRSPLHF
TRBD1	TRBV28	once	TRBJ1-2	TGTGCCACCGGGACAGGGGGCATCCGTCGGGGCTACACCTTC	CATGTGGIRRGYTF
TRBD1	TRBV24-1	NA	TRBJ2-5	TGTGCCACCAGTGAAAATGGACAGGTAGAGACCCAGTACTTC	CATSENGQVETQYF
TRBD1	TRBV18	NA	TRBJ1-2	TGTGCCAGCTCACCATCCAGCGGGACAGGGGGTAACTATGGCTACACCTTC	CASSPSSGTGGNYGYTF
TRBD1	TRBV2	NA	TRBJ2-7	TGTGCCAGCACCCTCCGAGGGACAGGGGCCCACGAGCAGTACTTC	CASTLRGTGAHEQYF
NA	TRBV28	NA	TRBJ2-5	TGTGCCAGCAGCCGACAGGACCTCCAAGAGACCCAGTACTTC	CASSRQDLQETQYF
TRBD1	TRBV6-5	once	TRBJ2-7	TGTGCCAGCAGTCCGCCTGGGACAGGGGGCAACGAGCAGTACTTC	CASSPPGTGGNEQYF
NA	TRBV3-1/TRBV3-2	NA	TRBJ2-3	TGTGCCAGCAGCCAAGAACTAGCTCGACATACGCAGTATTTT	CASSQELARHTQYF
NA	TRBV27	NA	TRBJ1-5	TGTGCCAGCAGCCGTATGGGGGGTCAGCCCCAGCATTTT	CASSRMGGQPQHF
NA	TRBV15	NA	TRBJ2-7	TGTGCCACCAGCAGAGAGTGGCAGGGGGGCGGCGGTGCCTACGAGCAGTACTTC	CATSREWQGGGGAYEQYF
NA	TRBV19	NA	TRBJ2-1	TGTGCCAGTTCCTACGATGCAATATACAATGAGCAGTTCTTC	CASSYDAIYNEQFF
NA	TRBV7-2	NA	TRBJ2-7	TGTGCCAGCAGCCCCGGAGTTTCCTACGAGCAGTACTTC	CASSPGVSYEQYF